Shown below are 32 T cell receptor beta chains from a single sample sequenced in a study of cytomegalovirus exposure and HLA in healthy donors. Use of 60 Vbeta and 13 Jbeta primers characterized the PCR. Measured with immunoSEQ multiplex PCR; TCRdb has only the in-frame clones, and not every one. This sample has around 210,000 clones, with around 80% found just once. Input material: PBMCs. The receptor set was obtained from a boy between 10 and 17 years old in good health and CMV-seronegative.

The chain has TRBV27 and TRBJ2-5; D not certain. With 5 bases removed from V and 2 bases from J, the gap between germline ends came to 12 bases. Germline loops: CDR1 MNHEY, CDR2 SMNVEV (reference sequence). This CDR3 region has 14 residues. CDR3: CASSANWAQETQYF. CDR3 in DNA: TGTGCCAGCAGTGCCAACTGGGCTCAAGAGACCCAGTACTTC.

The genes are TRBV27 and TRBJ1-2; D call uncertain. Germline V gives CDR1 MNHEY, CDR2 SMNVEV (reference sequence). This CDR3 region has 16 residues. Between the trimmed V and J ends, which lost 4 bases and 4 bases, there was a span of 19 bases. The CDR3 DNA follows: TGTGCCAGCAGTTCGCTACAGTCCCGTTCTGGCTATGGCTACACCTTC. This gives the protein CASSSLQSRSGYGYTF.

The DNA of the CDR3 is TGTGCCAGCGGCCGGGCAGGGAAGGGCTACGAGCAGTACTTC. Translation gives CASGRAGKGYEQYF. This chain uses TRBV9 with TRBJ2-7; maybe TRBD1 (5 bases). Germline assignment: CDR1 SGDLS and CDR2 YYNGEE. Trimming removed 7 bases from V and 3 bases from J, with 17 bases in between. The CDR3 totals 14 residues.

This clone was seen only once. The chain has TRBV15 and TRBJ1-3; D might be TRBD1 (6 bases). The CDR3 contains 15 residues. CDR1 LNHNV and CDR2 YYDKDF come from the germline V gene (reference sequence). The V end lost 1 base, the J end lost 4 bases, and 11 bases lay between the germline ends. CDR3 region: CATSRAAGTGNTIYF. DNA of the CDR3: TGTGCCACCAGCAGAGCAGCAGGGACAGGAAACACCATATATTTT. Supplemented by reference TRBV15 and TRBJ1-3, the full variable domain reads DAMVIQNPRYQVTQFGKPVTLSCSQTLNHNVMYWYQQKSSQAPKLLFHYYDKDFNNEADTPDNFQSRRPNTSFCFLDIRSPGLGDTAMYLCATSRAAGTGNTIYFGEGSWLTVV.

Concerning this clone: Since the CDR3 does not end with the conserved phenylalanine or tryptophan, this likely comes from a read error. The chain combines TRBV4-1 with TRBJ2-7; D call uncertain. Deletions cut 0 bases from V and 7 bases from J, with 13 bases between. This CDR3 spans 14 amino acids. The germline V gene has CDR1 MGHRA and CDR2 YSYEKL. The CDR3 reads CASSQDFTPGEQYL. The CDR3 bases are TGCGCCAGCAGCCAAGATTTTACTCCGGGTGAGCAGTACCTC.

This clone appeared a few times. V usage is TRBV6-6 and J usage is TRBJ2-7, with 8 bases fitting TRBD1. Germline V gene lookup returns CDR1 MNHNY and CDR2 SVGAGI (reference sequence). The CDR3 length is 15 residues. Germline trimming cut 0 bases from V and 4 bases from J; bases unmatched to any gene: 5. The CDR3 DNA follows: TGTGCCAGCAGTTACTCGATGAGACAGGGGTACGAGCAGTACTTC. Translating it yields CASSYSMRQGYEQYF.

In its sample, this clone was seen a few times. The gene calls are TRBV10-2 and TRBJ2-7; D is unresolved. The CDR3 has 17 residues. The V gene lost 5 bases and the J gene lost 0 bases, with 20 bases spanning the gap. Germline V CDR1 and CDR2: WSHSY, SAAADI. The CDR3 DNA sequence: TGCGCCAGCAGTTTCTCCGGTTTGGGCGCCCCCTCCTACGAGCAGTACTTC. Encoded protein: CASSFSGLGAPSYEQYF.

V usage is TRBV19 and J usage is TRBJ1-5; D perhaps matches TRBD1 (6 bases). Trimming left V 7 bases short and J 0 bases short, with 19 bases between. CDR3 length: 17 amino acids. Germline V gene lookup returns CDR1 LNHDA and CDR2 SQIVND (reference sequence). The CDR3 protein is CASNTLDRTYSNQPQHF. In DNA form, the CDR3 reads TGTGCCAGTAATACCCTCGACAGGACTTATAGCAATCAGCCCCAGCATTTT.

V gene TRBV4-2 combines with J gene TRBJ1-5; possibly TRBD1 for D (5 bases). The CDR3 extends over 14 amino acids. The germline V gene encodes CDR1 LGHNA and CDR2 YNFKEQ. V gave up 1 base and J gave up 4 bases, with 8 bases separating them. The CDR3: CASSQATVNQPQHF. Here the CDR3 DNA reads TGTGCCAGCAGCCAAGCGACAGTAAATCAGCCCCAGCATTTT.

Points on this clone: Germline is not matched at one junction end, which may reflect a read error. The V and J genes are TRBV5-4 and TRBJ2-5, with D uncertain. This CDR3 is built from 12 residues. The germline V gene encodes CDR1 SGHNT and CDR2 YYREEE (reference sequence). CDR3 in amino acids: CASSLKKEAQYF. In DNA form, the CDR3 reads TGTGCCAGCAGCCTCAAGAAAGAGGCCCAGTACTTC.

V gene TRBV10-2 combines with J gene TRBJ2-1; TRBD2 matches at 7 bases. The CDR3 sequence is 13 residues long. V lost 3 bases, J lost 9 bases, and 5 bases stayed unmatched. CDR1 and CDR2 from the germline V gene are WSHSY and SAAADI. The CDR3 nucleotides read TGCGCCAGCAGTGAATCACTAGCGAGTGAGCAGTTCTTC. It translates to CASSESLASEQFF.

The gene calls are TRBV2 and TRBJ1-1; D remains ambiguous. The V and J ends lost 6 bases and 8 bases respectively, with 10 bases between them. Germline V lookup: CDR1 SNHLY, CDR2 FYNNEI. The CDR3 is made up of 11 amino acids. CDR3 DNA sequence: TGTGCCAGCAGAGAACAAGAGGAAGCTTTCTTT. This sequence encodes CASREQEEAFF.

The V gene is TRBV6-1, the J gene TRBJ1-2; maybe TRBD1 (5 bases). The V gene lost 5 bases and the J gene lost 1 base, with 14 bases spanning the gap. Germline CDR1 MNHNS, CDR2 SASEGT. This CDR3 is 15 amino acids long. The CDR3 DNA follows: TGTGCCAGCAGTATCGGGGTGGGGGGTAACTATGGCTACACCTTC. The encoded protein is CASSIGVGGNYGYTF.

In this sample, this clone turned up a few times. This sequence joins TRBV5-5 and TRBJ1-5; possible D gene TRBD1, 6 bases. Per germline, CDR1 SGHKS and CDR2 YYEKEE (reference sequence). Trimming took 4 bases from V and 2 from J, leaving 16 bases between them. CDR3 length equals 16 residues. This CDR3 reads CASSGPGVLRNQPQHF. The CDR3 DNA reads as TGTGCCAGCAGCGGTCCAGGGGTTTTACGCAATCAGCCCCAGCATTTT.

This clone turned up a few times. The chain combines TRBV25-1 with TRBJ2-5; 9 nucleotides agree with TRBD2. The length of the CDR3 is 15 residues. Looked up from germline, CDR1 is MGHDK and CDR2 is SYGVNS. The V and J ends lost 0 bases and 4 bases, in that order; junction bases with no gene match: 3. The CDR3 nucleotides are TGTGCCAGCAGTGAATATACGGGACTAGCAGAGACCCAGTACTTC. This sequence encodes CASSEYTGLAETQYF.

V usage is TRBV2 and J usage is TRBJ2-5; 7 nucleotides align to TRBD1. The better agreement between TRBJ2-7 and the DNA end casts doubt on the J call. The CDR3 spans 16 residues. Looked up from germline, CDR1 is SNHLY and CDR2 is FYNNEI. The CDR3 DNA reads as TGTGCCAGCAGTGCTCCCGACAGGGAGTTCACCTACGAGCAGTACTTC. Translating it yields CASSAPDREFTYEQYF.

The chain has TRBV2 and TRBJ2-1; 7 positions match TRBD2. The CDR3 loop spans 14 amino acids. Losses at the gene ends were 4 bases for V and 3 bases for J; bases not matched to a gene: 3. In germline, CDR1 is SNHLY, CDR2 FYNNEI. In DNA, the CDR3 is TGTGCCAGCAGTGGGGGGGAGGGCTACAATGAGCAGTTCTTC. Translating it yields CASSGGEGYNEQFF.

The chain joins TRBV7-9 to TRBJ2-1; TRBD2 matches 7 bases. Germline-derived CDR1 and CDR2 are SEHNR and FQNEAQ (reference sequence). The CDR3 is 16 residues long. Trimming cost V 2 bases and J 3 bases; bases outside gene matches: 7. CDR3 protein: CASSLLRESIYNEQFF. CDR3 DNA: TGTGCCAGCAGCTTATTGCGGGAGAGTATCTACAATGAGCAGTTCTTC.

The chain is built from TRBV27 and TRBJ2-7; D is unclear. Germline CDR1 is MNHEY and CDR2 is SMNVEV (reference sequence). The CDR3 length is 13 residues. V was pared by 5 bases and J by 0 bases, with 8 bases between. CDR3 DNA sequence: TGTGCCAGCAGTAGCGCACTCTCCTACGAGCAGTACTTC. It translates to CASSSALSYEQYF.

The chain employs TRBV4-1 and TRBJ1-2, with no clear D. The CDR3 consists of 14 residues. The ends were cut back, 2 bases at V and 4 bases at J, with 11 bases in the middle. Germline assignment: CDR1 MGHRA and CDR2 YSYEKL. This CDR3 is CASSQLTPFYGYTF. The CDR3 nucleotides read TGCGCCAGCAGCCAACTCACACCGTTCTATGGCTACACCTTC.

The chain combines TRBV10-3 with TRBJ2-7; TRBD1 matches at 9 bases. The junction had 11 bases not matched to a gene; V was cut back by 6 bases and J by 5 bases. The germline V gene has CDR1 ENHRY and CDR2 SYGVKD. This CDR3 has 15 residues. The CDR3: CAIRRDGTGSHEQYF. DNA of the CDR3: TGTGCCATCAGGAGGGACGGGACAGGGAGCCACGAGCAGTACTTC.

The chain recombines TRBV5-1 with TRBJ2-5; a weak D match, TRBD1 (6 bases). Trimming cost V 6 bases and J 0 bases, with 15 bases left between them. Looked up from germline, CDR1 is SGHRS and CDR2 is YFSETQ. There are 15 residues in the CDR3. This CDR3 is CASKVDSQYQETQYF. CDR3 DNA: TGCGCCAGCAAGGTGGACAGCCAGTACCAAGAGACCCAGTACTTC.

The table lists this clone with a count of one. The genes are TRBV7-8 and TRBJ1-1, with TRBD1 matching 9 bases. V gave up 0 bases and J gave up 6 bases; unmatched junction bases: 8. In germline, CDR1 is SGHVS, CDR2 FQNEAQ. The CDR3 extends over 16 amino acids. The CDR3 DNA sequence: TGTGCCAGCAGCTTAGCGCGCTCTCGGACAGGGGCTGAAGCTTTCTTT. The encoded protein is CASSLARSRTGAEAFF.

The count of this clone is one. The chain uses TRBV5-1 and TRBJ2-4, with 9 bases matching TRBD1. Germline CDR1 and CDR2: SGHRS and YFSETQ. The V gene end was trimmed by 4 bases and the J gene end by 7 bases; junction bases not matched to a gene: 9. This CDR3 is built from 15 residues. The CDR3 protein is CASSLLQGADNIQYF. The DNA for the CDR3 is TGCGCCAGCAGCCTGCTACAGGGGGCGGATAACATTCAGTACTTC.

This chain connects TRBV2 to TRBJ1-2; D call uncertain. From germline, CDR1 is SNHLY and CDR2 FYNNEI. CDR3 length: 13 amino acids. Trimming cost V 7 bases and J 8 bases, with 17 bases left between them. The CDR3 spells CASTNREHPGYTF. DNA for the CDR3: TGTGCCAGCACAAACCGGGAGCATCCCGGCTACACCTTC.

The chain uses TRBV27 and TRBJ2-1; 7 bases map to TRBD2. Germline V gives CDR1 MNHEY, CDR2 SMNVEV (reference sequence). This CDR3 spans 15 amino acids. V lost 3 bases to trimming and J lost 2 bases; unmatched junction nucleotides: 4. CDR3 protein: CASSFRGGTYNEQFF. For the CDR3, the DNA is TGTGCCAGCAGTTTTCGCGGGGGTACCTACAATGAGCAGTTCTTC.

Concerning this clone itself: One end of the junction does not line up with germline, which may come from a read error. The chain employs TRBV2 and TRBJ1-1, with 10 bases aligning to TRBD1. Germline V gene sequence: CDR1 SNHLY, CDR2 FYNNEI. This CDR3 comprises 12 residues. CDR3 DNA: TGTGCCAGTCGACAGGGGGCGAGGGTGTTTCTCTTT. This gives the protein CASRQGARVFLF.

This chain uses TRBV6-5 with TRBJ1-1, with D hard to call. CDR1 MNHEY and CDR2 SVGAGI come from the germline V gene. This CDR3 is 15 amino acids long. Trimming removed 3 bases from V and 1 base from J, with 12 bases in between. CDR3 sequence (DNA): TGTGCCAGCAGTTATGCGGCCCAGTGGAACACTGAAGCTTTCTTT. Protein: CASSYAAQWNTEAFF.

The chain is built from TRBV10-1 and TRBJ2-4; no definite D call. The CDR3 sequence is 11 residues long. Trimming took 9 bases from V and 0 from J, leaving 3 bases between them. Germline V gene sequence: CDR1 WNHNN, CDR2 SYGVQD (reference sequence). CDR3: CARRAKNIQYF. The CDR3 region has the DNA TGCGCCAGGAGAGCCAAAAACATTCAGTACTTC.

This clone was found a few times. The J gene is TRBJ2-4, the V gene TRBV11-2; D is perhaps TRBD2 (6 bases). Germline-derived CDR1 and CDR2 are SGHAT and FQNNGV. Trimming stripped 3 bases from V and 8 bases from J, with 11 bases between. The CDR3 spans 13 residues. This chain's CDR3 is CASSFGGRHIQYF. In DNA, the CDR3 is TGTGCCAGCAGCTTTGGAGGGAGACACATTCAGTACTTC. Together with reference TRBV11-2 and TRBJ2-4, the CDR3 gives the full variable domain: EAGVAQSPRYKIIEKRQSVAFWCNPISGHATLYWYQQILGQGPKLLIQFQNNGVVDDSQLPKDRFSAERLKGVDSTLKIQPAKLEDSAVYLCASSFGGRHIQYFGAGTRLSVL.

This clone was picked up a small number of times. The chain combines TRBV7-9 with TRBJ2-3; TRBD2 matches at 9 bases. Looked up from germline, CDR1 is SEHNR and CDR2 is FQNEAQ (reference sequence). The CDR3 runs 14 residues. V lost 5 bases to trimming and J lost 5 bases; unmatched junction nucleotides: 5. This CDR3 reads CASSPRLAEDTQYF. The CDR3 DNA reads as TGTGCCAGCAGCCCTCGACTAGCGGAAGATACGCAGTATTTT.

CDR3 coding DNA: TGTGCCAGCAGCGTAACGACAGGGGGCACTGAAGCTTTCTTT. This gives the protein CASSVTTGGTEAFF. The rearrangement uses TRBV9 and TRBJ1-1; 9 nucleotides line up with TRBD1. V was clipped by 1 base and J by 4 bases; unmatched bases: 2. CDR3 length: 14 residues. CDR1 and CDR2 (germline): SGDLS, YYNGEE.